Listed below are T cell receptor beta chains from one sample, sequenced in a study of lymphopenia after photon versus proton radiotherapy. The protocol was immunoSEQ multiplex PCR, while the TCRdb copy is restricted to in-frame clones and leaves out a portion. Of about 17,000 clones listed, over 80% are singletons. The specimen comprised peripheral blood, sampled from a patient treated with photon-based radiotherapy. The receptors stem from a man between 60 and 75 years old with pancreatic cancer. CDR3s include the opening cysteine and the closing phenylalanine or tryptophan. A D gene is named only where the DNA matches it firmly. A row's size may be missing; if present it is once, few, many or a size class.

CDR3 DNA	CDR3 protein	CDR3 length	clone size	V gene	J gene	D gene
TGTGCCATCCGACAGGCGGGGGACTTCTACGAGCAGTACTTC	CAIRQAGDFYEQYF	14	.	TRBV10-3	TRBJ2-7	.
TGTGCCAGCAGTTTGGGACGGGTCACTGAAGCTTTCTTT	CASSLGRVTEAFF	13	.	TRBV27	TRBJ1-1	.
TGTGCCAGCACTCGGGGGGCAGTGAACACTGAAGCTTTCTTT	CASTRGAVNTEAFF	14	.	TRBV6-6	TRBJ1-1	.
TGTGCCAGCAACGACAGGGCCTTCTCTGGAAACACCATATATTTT	CASNDRAFSGNTIYF	15	.	TRBV6-1	TRBJ1-3	TRBD1
TGTGCCAGCTCACCACCGAGGACAGGGTGGCAAGAGACCCAGTACTTC	CASSPPRTGWQETQYF	16	.	TRBV18	TRBJ2-5	TRBD1
TGCGCCAGCAGCCCTGGCCCAGGGTATCTTAACTATGGCTACACCTTC	CASSPGPGYLNYGYTF	16	.	TRBV10-1	TRBJ1-2	.
TGTGCCATCAGTGATTCCGGGACGGAAGGCCCTCTCGAGCAGTACTTC	CAISDSGTEGPLEQYF	16	once	TRBV10-3	TRBJ2-7	.
TGTGCCAGCAGTGACAGGGGGCGCGGAGAGACCCAGTACTTC	CASSDRGRGETQYF	14	.	TRBV6-1	TRBJ2-5	TRBD1
TGTGCCAGCAGTGAAGGACAGAGGGATAGCTACACCTTC	CASSEGQRDSYTF	13	.	TRBV6-1	TRBJ1-2	.
TGTGCCAGCAGCTTTCTATGGGGCGGGACTGAAGCTTTCTTT	CASSFLWGGTEAFF	14	.	TRBV11-2	TRBJ1-1	.
TGTGCCAGCAGCCGGGATAACTATGGCTACACCTTC	CASSRDNYGYTF	12	.	TRBV9	TRBJ1-2	.
TGTGCCAGCAGTCCCTGGGGGACCATGAACACTGAAGCTTTCTTT	CASSPWGTMNTEAFF	15	.	TRBV6-1	TRBJ1-1	.
TGTGCCAGCAGCTTACAGCGGAGAAGCACAGATACGCAGTATTTT	CASSLQRRSTDTQYF	15	.	TRBV7-8	TRBJ2-3	.
TGTGCCAGCAGTTACGAGGGTCGCGGATCCTATGCTCCAGATACGCAGTATTTT	CASSYEGRGSYAPDTQYF	18	.	TRBV5-6	TRBJ2-3	.
TGTGCCAGCAGCTTGTTAGATACGCAGTATTTT	CASSLLDTQYF	11	.	TRBV7-6	TRBJ2-3	.
TGTGCCAGCAGTTACTGGCTAGCGGGGAGCGATGAGCAGTTCTTC	CASSYWLAGSDEQFF	15	.	TRBV6-6	TRBJ2-1	TRBD2
TGTGCCAGCAGCCCGGGAAGGGGCACCTACACCTTC	CASSPGRGTYTF	12	.	TRBV7-9	TRBJ1-2	.
TGCAGCGTTGAGGGACAGGGATTCTTATGGAACTATGGCTACACCTTC	CSVEGQGFLWNYGYTF	16	.	TRBV29-1	TRBJ1-2	TRBD1
TGCAGCGTAGAGACCGGAGGGACTGAAGCTTTCTTT	CSVETGGTEAFF	12	few	TRBV29-1	TRBJ1-1	.
TGTGCCAGCAGTTACCTAGACAGGGACAATGAGCAGTTCTTC	CASSYLDRDNEQFF	14	.	TRBV6-5	TRBJ2-1	TRBD1
TGTGCCAGCAGCTCCGGGGCGTTTGAAAACACCATATATTTT	CASSSGAFENTIYF	14	.	TRBV5-5	TRBJ1-3	.
TGTGCCAGCAGTACCGGGACAGGGTCTTCACCCCTCCACTTT	CASSTGTGSSPLHF	14	.	TRBV2	TRBJ1-6	TRBD1
TGTGCCAGCAGCTCAAAGGACAGGGTGGGGTCTGAAGCTTTCTTT	CASSSKDRVGSEAFF	15	.	TRBV7-8	TRBJ1-1	TRBD1
TGCGCCAGCAGCCGTACCATTGACAGGGCCACCAATCAGCCCCAGCATTTT	CASSRTIDRATNQPQHF	17	.	TRBV4-1	TRBJ1-5	TRBD1
TGTGCCAGCAGACGACAGAATCAGCCCCAGCATTTT	CASRRQNQPQHF	12	.	TRBV6-1	TRBJ1-5	.
TGTGCCATCAGTGTTAGCACAGATACGCAGTATTTT	CAISVSTDTQYF	12	.	TRBV10-3	TRBJ2-3	.
TGTGCCAGCAGCCAAGAATCCCACCTCCGGGACAGAAACATTCAGTACTTC	CASSQESHLRDRNIQYF	17	.	TRBV14	TRBJ2-4	TRBD1
TGTGCCAGCAGCGACCGGATCATAGCAGATACGCAGTATTTT	CASSDRIIADTQYF	14	.	TRBV6-5	TRBJ2-3	.
TGTGCCTGGAGTAGCCCCGGTTCGGCGCGGGGGTGGAACATTCAGTACTTC	CAWSSPGSARGWNIQYF	17	.	TRBV30	TRBJ2-4	TRBD2
TGCGCCAGCAGCTTACCAGGGGACGAGCAGTACTTC	CASSLPGDEQYF	12	.	TRBV5-1	TRBJ2-7	.
TGTGCCAGCAGCTACTGGGACAGGACCTACGAGCAGTACTTC	CASSYWDRTYEQYF	14	.	TRBV5-6	TRBJ2-7	TRBD1
TGTGCCAGCAATCGGGGCAGTGAAAAACTGTTTTTT	CASNRGSEKLFF	12	.	TRBV6-6	TRBJ1-4	.
TGTGCCAGCCAGGACGGCCAGAACACTGAAGCTTTCTTT	CASQDGQNTEAFF	13	.	TRBV6-6	TRBJ1-1	.
TGTGCCAGCAGTTACGATGGGCGCAATCAGCCCCAGCATTTT	CASSYDGRNQPQHF	14	.	TRBV6-5	TRBJ1-5	.
TGTGCCAGCAGCCGAGGGGTGGGGGACGGTCAGCCCCAGCATTTT	CASSRGVGDGQPQHF	15	.	TRBV4-2	TRBJ1-5	.
TGTGCCACCAGGGCGGGGCTGTCCCAAGAGACCCAGTACTTC	CATRAGLSQETQYF	14	once	TRBV19	TRBJ2-5	.
TGTGCCAGCAGCTTAGGGGGAGGCGGCTATGAGGCCCAGTACTTC	CASSLGGGGYEAQYF	15	.	TRBV7-9	TRBJ2-5	.